The 20 T cell receptor beta chains below all came from one sample that was sequenced in a study of blood T cell repertoires in COVID-19. Produced via immunoSEQ multiplex PCR; TCRdb's table is partial and in-frame only. The data contain around 200,000 clones, under 90% of them seen just once; the ten biggest clones take up 15% to 20%. The sample taken for sequencing was peripheral blood. These receptor sequences come from a woman aged 80 or over with active or convalescent COVID-19.

This chain connects TRBV7-8 to TRBJ2-5; 10 bases are a match to TRBD2. This CDR3 has 18 residues. Germline CDR1 reads SGHVS; CDR2 reads FQNEAQ. The junction had 16 bases not matched to a gene; V was cut back by 4 bases and J by 5 bases. CDR3 sequence: CASSSKRPSGSWRETQYF. Here the CDR3 DNA reads TGTGCCAGCAGCTCCAAGCGGCCTAGCGGGAGCTGGAGGGAGACCCAGTACTTC.

This clone was counted only a few times. This chain connects TRBV28 to TRBJ1-2; 8 bases align to TRBD1. Germline-derived CDR1 and CDR2 are MDHEN and SYDVKM. The CDR3 totals 14 residues. The V and J ends lost 6 bases and 4 bases, in that order; junction bases with no gene match: 7. This CDR3 reads CASRDTGGGYGYTF. In DNA form, the CDR3 reads TGTGCCAGCAGAGATACAGGGGGTGGCTATGGCTACACCTTC.

The chain uses TRBV5-1 and TRBJ2-3, with 10 positions matching TRBD2. The CDR3 contains 15 residues. Trimming at V came to 4 bases and at J to 4 bases, leaving 6 bases not matched to a gene. Germline-derived CDR1 and CDR2 are SGHRS and YFSETQ. CDR3 loop: CASSLSGGTADTQYF. CDR3 bases: TGCGCCAGCAGCCTTAGCGGGGGGACCGCAGATACGCAGTATTTT.

The CDR3 loop is CASRSGLGATGELFF. The CDR3 nucleotides read TGTGCCAGCAGGAGCGGTTTGGGGGCCACCGGGGAGCTGTTTTTT. This chain connects TRBV9 to TRBJ2-2; weak D call: TRBD1 (6 bases). Deletions cut 5 bases from V and 4 bases from J, with 15 bases between. This CDR3 spans 15 amino acids. Germline-derived CDR1 and CDR2 are SGDLS and YYNGEE.

The chain couples TRBV5-1 to TRBJ2-5, with 13 bases that match TRBD2. The ends lost 4 bases at V and 2 bases at J; junction bases unmatched: 8. The CDR3 runs 17 residues. CDR1 is SGHRS, CDR2 YFSETQ, per germline. CDR3 in amino acids: CASSPLLAGGNQETQYF. The DNA for the CDR3 is TGCGCCAGCAGCCCGCTACTAGCGGGGGGGAATCAAGAGACCCAGTACTTC.

This clone was recorded a few times. The chain uses TRBV29-1 and TRBJ2-2; TRBD2 agrees at 10 bases. The CDR3 runs to 15 residues. V lost 2 bases, J lost 7 bases, and 7 bases stayed unmatched. CDR1 and CDR2 from the germline V gene are SQVTM and ANQGSEA. The CDR3: CSVETLAGDDGELFF. CDR3 bases: TGCAGCGTTGAAACGCTAGCGGGAGACGACGGGGAGCTGTTTTTT.

In its sample, this clone was seen a few times. The genes are TRBV7-2 and TRBJ2-7, with 7 bases fitting TRBD2. The CDR3 runs to 12 residues. Germline-derived CDR1 and CDR2 are SGHTA and FQGNSA. Germline trimming cut 4 bases from V and 6 bases from J; bases unmatched to any gene: 3. The CDR3 is CASSSGGREQYF. In DNA form, the CDR3 reads TGTGCCAGCAGCTCGGGGGGACGCGAGCAGTACTTC.

V and J are TRBV4-1 and TRBJ2-3; 8 nucleotides align to TRBD2. This CDR3 spans 15 amino acids. The junction had 5 bases not matched to a gene; V was cut back by 1 base and J by 5 bases. Germline assignment: CDR1 MGHRA and CDR2 YSYEKL. Written as DNA, the CDR3 is TGCGCCAGCAGCCAAGTGGGACTAGATAAAGATACGCAGTATTTT. This codes for CASSQVGLDKDTQYF.

The chain joins TRBV5-8 to TRBJ2-5; maybe TRBD1 (5 bases). The CDR3 totals 14 residues. V was trimmed by 1 base and J by 3 bases, leaving 10 bases between them. From germline, CDR1 is SGHTS and CDR2 YDEGEE. Here the CDR3 DNA reads TGTGCCAGCAGCTTGTGGCAGGGAAAAGAGACCCAGTACTTC. Amino acids: CASSLWQGKETQYF.

The rearrangement joins TRBV11-3 to TRBJ1-1; D might be TRBD1 (6 bases). Germline CDR1 reads SGHNT; CDR2 reads YENEEA. V shed 6 bases and J shed 0 bases, with 14 bases lying between them. The CDR3 is 15 residues long. CDR3 sequence: CASSVGGAMNTEAFF. The CDR3 nucleotides are TGTGCCAGCAGTGTAGGGGGGGCGATGAACACTGAAGCTTTCTTT.

There are a few counts of this clone. The V and J genes are TRBV7-8 and TRBJ1-1, with 7 bases fitting TRBD1. The CDR3 is 15 amino acids. V shed 2 bases and J 4 bases; nucleotides not matched to a gene: 7. The germline gives CDR1 SGHVS, CDR2 FQNEAQ. CDR3 protein: CASSLSHPGGTEAFF. In nucleotides, the CDR3 is TGTGCCAGCAGCTTATCCCACCCAGGGGGCACTGAAGCTTTCTTT.

The chain recombines TRBV27 with TRBJ2-7; D is possibly TRBD2 (6 bases). From germline, CDR1 is MNHEY and CDR2 SMNVEV (reference sequence). The CDR3 runs 12 residues. The V and J ends lost 5 bases and 9 bases respectively, with 14 bases between them. The CDR3 coding sequence is TGTGCCAGCAGTCCCCAGGGAGGTAGGCAGTACTTC. This translates into CASSPQGGRQYF.

The V and J genes are TRBV24-1 and TRBJ2-2; D gene uncertain. The CDR3 is 12 amino acids. Trimming took 7 bases from V and 2 from J, leaving 4 bases between them. Germline CDR1 reads KGHDR; CDR2 reads SFDVKD. This chain's CDR3 is CATRRNTGELFF. The CDR3 nucleotides are TGTGCCACCAGGAGAAACACCGGGGAGCTGTTTTTT.

V is TRBV5-6 and J is TRBJ1-2; 10 bases line up with TRBD1. V dropped 4 bases and J dropped 4; count of bases not matched to a gene: 7. The CDR3 has 15 amino acids. Germline V gene data show CDR1 as SGHDT and CDR2 as YYEEEE. In DNA form, the CDR3 reads TGTGCCAGCAGCGCCGGGACAGGGGCTCTCTATGGCTACACCTTC. This codes for CASSAGTGALYGYTF.

This clone was seen a few times. This rearrangement joins TRBV6-2 or TRBV6-3 to TRBJ2-7; unclear D gene. Trimming took off 4 bases at V and 6 bases at J, with 7 bases between the two ends. The CDR3 contains 11 residues. Germline V gene data show CDR1 as MNHEY and CDR2 as SVGEGT. CDR3 sequence: CASSSLREQYF. Here the CDR3 DNA reads TGTGCCAGCAGTTCACTGCGCGAGCAGTACTTC.

The V and J genes are TRBV7-9 and TRBJ2-1, with D unresolved. V was pared by 5 bases and J by 12 bases, with 11 bases between. The CDR3 is made up of 11 amino acids. The germline gives CDR1 SEHNR, CDR2 FQNEAQ (reference sequence). This CDR3 reads CASSPVFVQFF. The CDR3 DNA is TGTGCCAGCAGCCCCGTTTTTGTGCAGTTCTTC.

The chain has TRBV27 and TRBJ1-1, with a tentative D call TRBD1 (5 bases). Between the trimmed V and J ends, which lost 10 bases and 1 base, there was a span of 10 bases. The CDR3 sequence is 12 residues long. From germline, CDR1 is MNHEY and CDR2 SMNVEV (reference sequence). The CDR3: CATPGANTEAFF. In nucleotides, the CDR3 is TGTGCCACCCCTGGGGCGAACACTGAAGCTTTCTTT.

The rearrangement uses TRBV4-3 and TRBJ1-3, with 9 bases that match TRBD1. Germline-derived CDR1 and CDR2 are LGHNA and YSLEER. CDR3 length equals 18 residues. With V trimmed by 0 bases and J by 1 base, 7 bases remained unmatched. The DNA of the CDR3 is TGCGCCAGCAGCCAAGATTTAACCGGGACAGGGTCTGGAAACACCATATATTTT. This gives the protein CASSQDLTGTGSGNTIYF.

This clone has only one observation. The chain combines TRBV15 with TRBJ2-5, with D tentatively TRBD2 (6 bases). The CDR3 is made up of 14 amino acids. Per germline, CDR1 LNHNV and CDR2 YYDKDF (reference sequence). V gave up 5 bases and J gave up 4 bases, with 14 bases separating them. CDR3 coding DNA: TGTGCCACCAGCCTTCCCGGGGGTCGAGAGACCCAGTACTTC. It encodes CATSLPGGRETQYF.

This rearrangement joins TRBV7-9 to TRBJ2-1, with TRBD1 as a possible D gene (5 bases). Germline CDR1 is SEHNR and CDR2 is FQNEAQ (reference sequence). This CDR3 contains 16 residues. Trimming left V 1 base short and J 7 bases short, with 17 bases between. The CDR3: CASSLVQGASRNEQFF. DNA for the CDR3: TGTGCCAGCAGCTTAGTCCAGGGTGCGTCCCGTAATGAGCAGTTCTTC. Looking up the rest from reference TRBV7-9 and TRBJ2-1 gives the full variable domain: DTGVSQNPRHKITKRGQNVTFRCDPISEHNRLYWYRQTLGQGPEFLTYFQNEAQLEKSRLLSDRFSAERPKGSFSTLEIQRTEQGDSAMYLCASSLVQGASRNEQFFGPGTRLTVL.